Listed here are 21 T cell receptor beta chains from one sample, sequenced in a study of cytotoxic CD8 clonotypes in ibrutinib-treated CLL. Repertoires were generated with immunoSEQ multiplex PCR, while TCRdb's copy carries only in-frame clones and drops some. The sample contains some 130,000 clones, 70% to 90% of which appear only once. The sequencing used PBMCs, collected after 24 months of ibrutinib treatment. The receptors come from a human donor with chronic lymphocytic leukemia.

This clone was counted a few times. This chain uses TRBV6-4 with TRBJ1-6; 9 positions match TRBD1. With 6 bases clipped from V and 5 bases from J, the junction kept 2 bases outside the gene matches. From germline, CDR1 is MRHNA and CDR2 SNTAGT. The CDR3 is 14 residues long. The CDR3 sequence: CASSRDRDNSPLHF. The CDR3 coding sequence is TGTGCCAGCAGCCGGGACAGGGATAATTCACCCCTCCACTTT.

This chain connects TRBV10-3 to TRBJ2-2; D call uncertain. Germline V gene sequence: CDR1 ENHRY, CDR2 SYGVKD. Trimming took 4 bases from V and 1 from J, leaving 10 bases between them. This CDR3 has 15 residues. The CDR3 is CAISGLGGNTGELFF. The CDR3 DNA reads TGTGCCATCAGTGGCCTCGGCGGGAACACCGGGGAGCTGTTTTTT.

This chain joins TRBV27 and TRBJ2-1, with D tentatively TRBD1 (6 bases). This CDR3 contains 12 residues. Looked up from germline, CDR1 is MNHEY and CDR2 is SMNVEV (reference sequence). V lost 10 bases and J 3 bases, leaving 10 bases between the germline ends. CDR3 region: CAKGENYNEQFF. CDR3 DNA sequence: TGTGCCAAGGGGGAGAACTACAATGAGCAGTTCTTC.

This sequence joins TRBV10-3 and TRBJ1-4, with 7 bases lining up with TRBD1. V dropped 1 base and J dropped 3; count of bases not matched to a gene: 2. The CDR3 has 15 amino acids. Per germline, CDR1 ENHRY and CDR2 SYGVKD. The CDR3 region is CAISEWTGPNEKLFF. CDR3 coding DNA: TGTGCCATCAGTGAGTGGACAGGTCCTAATGAAAAACTGTTTTTT.

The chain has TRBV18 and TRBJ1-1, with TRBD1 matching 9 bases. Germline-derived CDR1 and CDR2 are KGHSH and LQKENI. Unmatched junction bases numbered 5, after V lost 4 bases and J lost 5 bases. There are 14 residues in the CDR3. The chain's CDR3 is CASSLTGGRTEAFF. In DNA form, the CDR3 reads TGTGCCAGCTCACTTACAGGGGGCCGTACTGAAGCTTTCTTT.

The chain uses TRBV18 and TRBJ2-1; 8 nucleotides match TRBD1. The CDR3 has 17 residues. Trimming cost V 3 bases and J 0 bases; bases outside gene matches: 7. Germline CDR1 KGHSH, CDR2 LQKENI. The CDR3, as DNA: TGTGCCAGCTCACCGATAGGGACAGGCCGCTCCTACAATGAGCAGTTCTTC. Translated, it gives CASSPIGTGRSYNEQFF.

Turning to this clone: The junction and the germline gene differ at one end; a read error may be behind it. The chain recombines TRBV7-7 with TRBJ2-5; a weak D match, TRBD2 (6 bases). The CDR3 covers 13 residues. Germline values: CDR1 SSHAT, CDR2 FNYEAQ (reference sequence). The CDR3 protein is CASSPTRGETQYF. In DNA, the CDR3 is TGTGCTAGCAGCCCCACTCGGGGGGAGACCCAGTACTTC.

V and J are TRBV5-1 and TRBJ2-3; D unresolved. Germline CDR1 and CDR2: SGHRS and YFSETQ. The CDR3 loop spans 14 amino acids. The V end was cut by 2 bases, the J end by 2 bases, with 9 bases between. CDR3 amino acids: CASSLDVTTDTQYF. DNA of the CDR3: TGCGCCAGCAGCTTAGATGTTACCACAGATACGCAGTATTTT.

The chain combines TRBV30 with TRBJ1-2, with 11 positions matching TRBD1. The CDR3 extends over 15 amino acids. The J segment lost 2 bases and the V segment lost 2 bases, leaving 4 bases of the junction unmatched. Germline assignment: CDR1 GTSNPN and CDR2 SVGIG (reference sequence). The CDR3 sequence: CAWSPGQGANYGYTF. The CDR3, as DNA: TGTGCCTGGAGTCCCGGACAGGGGGCGAACTATGGCTACACCTTC. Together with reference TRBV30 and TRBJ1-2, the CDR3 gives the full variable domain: SQTIHQWPATLVQPVGSPLSLECTVEGTSNPNLYWYRQAAGRGLQLLFYSVGIGQISSEVPQNLSASRPQDRQFILSSKKLLLSDSGFYLCAWSPGQGANYGYTFGSGTRLTVV.

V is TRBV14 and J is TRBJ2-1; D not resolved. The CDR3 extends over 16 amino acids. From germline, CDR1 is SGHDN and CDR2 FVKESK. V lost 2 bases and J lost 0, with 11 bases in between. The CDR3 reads CASSQSSRSSYNEQFF. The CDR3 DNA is TGTGCCAGCAGCCAATCGTCGCGGAGCTCCTACAATGAGCAGTTCTTC.

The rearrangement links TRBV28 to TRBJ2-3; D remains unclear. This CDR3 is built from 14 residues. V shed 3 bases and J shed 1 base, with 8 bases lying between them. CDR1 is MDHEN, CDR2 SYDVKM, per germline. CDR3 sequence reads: CASSFTDRTDTQYF. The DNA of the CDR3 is TGTGCCAGCAGTTTTACCGACCGCACAGATACGCAGTATTTT.

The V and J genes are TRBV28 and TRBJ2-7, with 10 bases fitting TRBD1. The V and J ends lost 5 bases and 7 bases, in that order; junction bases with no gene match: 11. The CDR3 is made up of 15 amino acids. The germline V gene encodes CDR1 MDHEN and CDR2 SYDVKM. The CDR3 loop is CASSGHTGTGVEQYF. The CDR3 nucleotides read TGTGCCAGCAGTGGCCACACCGGGACAGGGGTTGAGCAGTACTTC.

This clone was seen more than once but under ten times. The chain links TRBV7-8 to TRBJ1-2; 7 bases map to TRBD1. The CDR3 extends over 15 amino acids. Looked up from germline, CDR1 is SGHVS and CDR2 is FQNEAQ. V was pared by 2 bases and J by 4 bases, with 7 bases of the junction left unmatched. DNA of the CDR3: TGTGCCAGCAGCTTAAGGGCAGGGGGAATCTATGGCTACACCTTC. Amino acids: CASSLRAGGIYGYTF.

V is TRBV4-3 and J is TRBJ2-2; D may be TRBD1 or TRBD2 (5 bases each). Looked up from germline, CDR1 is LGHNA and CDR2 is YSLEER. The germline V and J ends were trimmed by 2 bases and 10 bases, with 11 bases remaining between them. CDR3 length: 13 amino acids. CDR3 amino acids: CASSQNGALELFF. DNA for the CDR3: TGCGCCAGCAGCCAAAACGGGGCTTTGGAGCTGTTTTTT.

CDR3 in DNA: TGTGCCAGTAGTTTTGGACAGGGAGGTGGCTACACCTTC. Translated: CASSFGQGGGYTF. The V gene is TRBV19, the J gene TRBJ1-2; 8 nucleotides line up with TRBD1. V dropped 5 bases and J dropped 7; count of bases not matched to a gene: 6. From germline, CDR1 is LNHDA and CDR2 SQIVND (reference sequence). CDR3 length: 13 residues.

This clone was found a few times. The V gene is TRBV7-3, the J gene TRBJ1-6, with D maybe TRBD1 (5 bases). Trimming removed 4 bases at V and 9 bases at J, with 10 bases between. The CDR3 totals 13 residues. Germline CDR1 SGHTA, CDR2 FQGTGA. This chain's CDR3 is CASSSGALSPLHF. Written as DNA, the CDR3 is TGTGCCAGCAGCTCTGGGGCCCTTTCACCCCTCCACTTT.

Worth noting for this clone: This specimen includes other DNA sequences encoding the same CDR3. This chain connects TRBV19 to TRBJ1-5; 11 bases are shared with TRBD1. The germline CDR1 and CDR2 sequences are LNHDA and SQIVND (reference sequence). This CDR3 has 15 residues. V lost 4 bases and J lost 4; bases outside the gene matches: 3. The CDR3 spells CASSTGTGGNQPQHF. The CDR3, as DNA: TGTGCCAGTAGTACAGGGACAGGGGGGAATCAGCCCCAGCATTTT.

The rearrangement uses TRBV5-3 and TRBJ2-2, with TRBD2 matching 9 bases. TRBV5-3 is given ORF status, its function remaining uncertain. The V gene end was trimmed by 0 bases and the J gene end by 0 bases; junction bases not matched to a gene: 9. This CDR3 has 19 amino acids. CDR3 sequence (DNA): TGTGCCAGAAGCTTGGTGGTTAGCGGGAGCCCCGCGAACACCGGGGAGCTGTTTTTT. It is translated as CARSLVVSGSPANTGELFF.

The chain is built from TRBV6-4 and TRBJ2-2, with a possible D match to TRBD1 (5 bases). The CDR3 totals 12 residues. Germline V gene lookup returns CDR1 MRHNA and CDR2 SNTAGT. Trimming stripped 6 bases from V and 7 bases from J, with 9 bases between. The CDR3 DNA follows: TGTGCCAGCAGACAGGCGGACGGGGAGCTGTTTTTT. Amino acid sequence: CASRQADGELFF.

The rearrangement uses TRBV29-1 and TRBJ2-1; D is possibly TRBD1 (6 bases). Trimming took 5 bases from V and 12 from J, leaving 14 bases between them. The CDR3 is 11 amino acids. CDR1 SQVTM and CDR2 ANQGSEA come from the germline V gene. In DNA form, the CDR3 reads TGCAGCGTTCCAGGGGAAGGGGTGCAGTTCTTC. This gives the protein CSVPGEGVQFF.

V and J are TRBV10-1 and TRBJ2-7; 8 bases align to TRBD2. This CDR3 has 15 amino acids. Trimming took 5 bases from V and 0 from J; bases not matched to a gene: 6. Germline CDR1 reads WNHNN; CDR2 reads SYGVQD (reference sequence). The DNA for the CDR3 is TGCGCCAGCAGTACGGGACTAGAACGCTCCTACGAGCAGTACTTC. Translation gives CASSTGLERSYEQYF.